A selection of T cell receptor beta chains follows, all from one sample in a study of Graves' ophthalmopathy and Graves' hyperthyroidism. From the multiplex PCR reads, TCRdb called clonotypes with MiXCR, one entry per CDR3 protein. The sample carries under 350,000 distinct CDR3 sequences, about 17% recorded once. The sequencing input was peripheral blood. These receptors were obtained from an adult man with Graves' ophthalmopathy. The conserved cysteine and the conserved F or W are not part of the CDR3 here. Rows give clone size only sometimes, using once, few, many, or a class for an expanded clone.

J gene: TRBJ2-7
clone size: many
V gene: TRBV4-3
CDR3 protein: ASSQVDGYYEQY

J gene: TRBJ1-5
clone size: many
V gene: TRBV2
CDR3 protein: ASSAEAGGMPQH

J gene: TRBJ1-1
clone size: many
V gene: TRBV4-3
CDR3 protein: ASSQDKGGRTF

J gene: TRBJ2-2
clone size: many
V gene: TRBV19
CDR3 protein: ASSRGQGDTGELF

J gene: TRBJ1-3
clone size: many
V gene: TRBV6-6
CDR3 protein: ASTLLEGTSGNTIY

J gene: TRBJ1-5
clone size: many
V gene: TRBV3-1
CDR3 protein: ASSQGRDQPQH

J gene: TRBJ1-2
clone size: many
V gene: TRBV7-9
CDR3 protein: ASSLGGPYGYT

J gene: TRBJ2-7
clone size: many
V gene: TRBV6-5
CDR3 protein: ASSLRRTGYHEQY

J gene: TRBJ1-1
clone size: many
V gene: TRBV15
CDR3 protein: ATSRDQPVNTEAF

J gene: TRBJ2-5
clone size: many
V gene: TRBV18
CDR3 protein: ASSPDRSQETQY

J gene: TRBJ2-7
clone size: many
V gene: TRBV20-1
CDR3 protein: SANPGQGIGDEQY

J gene: TRBJ1-1
clone size: many
V gene: TRBV3-1
CDR3 protein: ASSPTGQANTEAF

J gene: TRBJ1-1
clone size: NA
V gene: TRBV11-3
CDR3 protein: ASSPIKGAGEAF

J gene: TRBJ2-5
clone size: many
V gene: TRBV20-1
CDR3 protein: SATPPLALYQETQY

J gene: TRBJ2-7
clone size: many
V gene: TRBV28
CDR3 protein: ASSPFIGEGNEQY

J gene: TRBJ1-3
clone size: many
V gene: TRBV6-5
CDR3 protein: ASSPDRVYNTIY

J gene: TRBJ1-1
clone size: many
V gene: TRBV5-6
CDR3 protein: ASSDMYTEAF

J gene: TRBJ1-2
clone size: many
V gene: TRBV5-1
CDR3 protein: ASSPYGLSIGYT

J gene: TRBJ2-5
clone size: many
V gene: TRBV6-1
CDR3 protein: ASSETPLETQY

J gene: TRBJ1-1
clone size: few
V gene: TRBV6-2/TRBV6-3
CDR3 protein: ASSLRLAPSAF

J gene: TRBJ1-1
clone size: many
V gene: TRBV7-2
CDR3 protein: ASSKTGGYSTEAF

J gene: TRBJ2-2
clone size: many
V gene: TRBV28
CDR3 protein: ASSPSDISGELF

J gene: TRBJ1-5
clone size: many
V gene: TRBV27
CDR3 protein: ASSLMGLGNQPQH

J gene: TRBJ1-1
clone size: many
V gene: TRBV6-5
CDR3 protein: ASSNGRDWTEAF

J gene: TRBJ1-5
clone size: many
V gene: TRBV3-1
CDR3 protein: ASSQEGQPQH

J gene: TRBJ1-1
clone size: many
V gene: TRBV7-3
CDR3 protein: ASSSNPKNEAF

J gene: TRBJ2-2
clone size: many
V gene: TRBV10-3
CDR3 protein: AISEVRTRVTTGELF